Each of the 18 T cell receptor beta chains below was sequenced from the same sample in a study of blood T cells in healthy people across ages. It was with a sample-barcoded 5' primer and a J-beta primer mix that a second PCR of roughly 7 to 12 cycles was run. TCRdb passed the 5' RACE reads through MiXCR, listing each CDR3 protein once. There are about 670,000 distinct CDR3 sequences in the sample; over 40% occur only once, and roughly 12% lies in the top ten. Sequences were obtained from blood. The receptor set was obtained from a woman aged 80 or over in good health.

This chain connects TRBV20-1 to TRBJ2-7; TRBD1 matches at 7 bases. Losses at the gene ends were 5 bases for V and 0 bases for J; bases not matched to a gene: 4. From germline, CDR1 is DFQATT and CDR2 SNEGSKA (reference sequence). CDR3 length: 13 amino acids. CDR3 in amino acids: CSAEDRVSYEQYF. The CDR3 DNA reads as TGCAGTGCTGAAGACAGGGTCTCCTACGAGCAGTACTTC.

V usage is TRBV20-1 and J usage is TRBJ2-1; 7 bases fit TRBD1. The CDR3 runs to 14 residues. CDR1 is DFQATT, CDR2 SNEGSKA, per germline (reference sequence). V shed 4 bases and J 2 bases; nucleotides not matched to a gene: 5. The CDR3 sequence is CSANRGAPYNEQFF. The CDR3 nucleotides read TGCAGTGCTAACAGGGGCGCCCCCTACAATGAGCAGTTCTTC.

The CDR3: CASSQPDRGYGYTF. CDR3 in DNA: TGTGCCAGCAGCCAACCCGACAGGGGATATGGCTACACCTTC. V usage is TRBV3-1 and J usage is TRBJ1-2; 8 bases match TRBD1. CDR3 size: 14 residues. Germline V CDR1 and CDR2: LGHDT, YNNKEL (reference sequence). The junction had 4 bases not matched to a gene; V was cut back by 2 bases and J by 5 bases.

In its sample, this clonotype was seen many times. A read error is possible here, since a much larger clone lies one base away. This chain uses TRBV6-6 with TRBJ2-1; no clear D. The better agreement between TRBJ2-7 and the DNA end casts doubt on the J call. This CDR3 region has 15 residues. Germline-derived CDR1 and CDR2 are MNHNY and SVGAGI (reference sequence). CDR3 region: CASSFYRGSYNEQYF. CDR3 in DNA: TGTGCCAGCAGTTTCTACCGTGGCTCCTACAATGAGCAGTACTTC.

The genes are TRBV6-2 or TRBV6-3 and TRBJ2-5, with 10 bases fitting TRBD2. This CDR3 comprises 14 residues. Germline trimming cut 2 bases from V and 9 bases from J; bases unmatched to any gene: 6. CDR1 is MNHEY and CDR2 is SVGEGT in the germline V gene. The CDR3 region is CASSYGLAAAAQYF. The CDR3, as DNA: TGTGCCAGCAGTTACGGACTAGCGGCAGCGGCCCAGTACTTC.

This clonotype was seen a single time. The chain carries TRBV10-3 and TRBJ2-4, with D tentatively TRBD2 (5 bases). The end of the DNA is better explained by TRBJ2-7, so the J call may be wrong. Germline loops: CDR1 ENHRY, CDR2 SYGVKD. The CDR3 loop spans 12 amino acids. Here the CDR3 DNA reads TGTGCCATCGGAGGATCGGGGTACGAGCAGTACTTC. Encoded protein: CAIGGSGYEQYF.

In regard to this clonotype: A much more abundant neighbour one base away suggests this may be a read error. The chain has TRBV5-5 and TRBJ2-1, with a possible D match to TRBD2 (7 bases). Germline CDR1 SGHKS, CDR2 YYEKEE (reference sequence). The CDR3 is made up of 16 amino acids. The CDR3 sequence: CVSSPVGGASYNEQFF. CDR3 sequence (DNA): TGTGTCAGCAGCCCCGTAGGGGGGGCCTCGTACAATGAGCAGTTCTTC.

In this sample, this clonotype turned up once. V is TRBV29-1 and J is TRBJ2-2; no definite D call. CDR1 and CDR2 from the germline V gene are SQVTM and ANQGSEA. The CDR3 consists of 13 residues. V was clipped by 3 bases and J by 2 bases, with 7 bases between them. The CDR3 loop is CSVDSTNTGELFF. CDR3 in DNA: TGCAGCGTTGACAGTACAAACACCGGGGAGCTGTTTTTT.

This clonotype was observed a single time. The chain uses TRBV6-5 and TRBJ1-1; TRBD1 is a possible D gene (6 bases). V was clipped by 2 bases and J by 0 bases, with 10 bases between them. Looked up from germline, CDR1 is MNHEY and CDR2 is SVGAGI. The CDR3 consists of 15 residues. The CDR3, as DNA: TGTGCCAGCAGTTACCAGGGGTTGGTGAACACTGAAGCTTTCTTT. It codes for CASSYQGLVNTEAFF.

On this clonotype itself: Being one base from a much bigger clone, this may be a read error. The V gene is TRBV28, the J gene TRBJ2-7, with D possibly matching TRBD1 (6 bases). CDR1 and CDR2 (germline): MDHEN, SYDVKM. With 7 bases removed from V and 5 bases from J, the gap between germline ends came to 15 bases. The CDR3 spans 13 residues. The CDR3 region has the DNA TGTGCCAGCACCGGACAGAATCCCGACGAGCAGTACTTC. Translating gives CASTGQNPDEQYF. The complete variable domain, with remaining parts taken from reference TRBV28 and TRBJ2-7, reads DVKVTQSSRYLVKRTGEKVFLECVQDMDHENMFWYRQDPGLGLRLIYFSYDVKMKEKGDIPEGYSVSREKKERFSLILESASTNQTSMYLCASTGQNPDEQYFGPGTRLTVT.

This clonotype was picked up a small number of times. This sequence joins TRBV7-9 and TRBJ1-2, with 7 bases fitting TRBD1. This CDR3 spans 13 amino acids. J was trimmed by 8 bases and V by 5 bases; bases with no gene match: 8. Germline CDR1 is SEHNR and CDR2 is FQNEAQ (reference sequence). The CDR3 DNA follows: TGTGCCAGCAGCCCTACAGGGGCGATCGGCTACACCTTC. This codes for CASSPTGAIGYTF.

This clonotype was seen repeatedly, ten times or more. The junction shows a germline mismatch at one end, possibly a read error. The chain carries TRBV6-1 and TRBJ2-3; the match to TRBD2 covers 7 bases. The CDR3 spans 17 residues. The germline V gene encodes CDR1 MNHNS and CDR2 SASEGT. Here the CDR3 DNA reads TGTGCCGGCAGTCGGGGAGGGGCCCTTCAAGCGGGACATACGCAGTATTTT. Translation: CAGSRGGALQAGHTQYF.

The V and J genes are TRBV28 and TRBJ2-5, with D perhaps matching TRBD1 (6 bases). Germline V gene lookup returns CDR1 MDHEN and CDR2 SYDVKM. V lost 5 bases, J lost 3 bases, and 13 bases lay in between. CDR3 length: 14 residues. The DNA of the CDR3 is TGTGCCAGCAGTCCAACAGGGATGGAAGAGACCCAGTACTTC. This codes for CASSPTGMEETQYF.

The table lists this clonotype with many counts. The V call is TRBV28, the J call TRBJ1-5, with 8 bases identical to TRBD1. The V and J ends lost 3 bases and 7 bases, in that order; junction bases with no gene match: 8. The CDR3 covers 15 residues. The germline V gene encodes CDR1 MDHEN and CDR2 SYDVKM. Here the CDR3 DNA reads TGTGCCAGCAGTTTTCCCAGGGGGCCCCCCCAGCCCCAGCATTTT. Protein sequence: CASSFPRGPPQPQHF.

This clonotype occurred a few times. The rearrangement joins TRBV5-1 to TRBJ2-2; 7 bases agree with TRBD1. The CDR3 is 15 residues long. Germline V gene sequence: CDR1 SGHRS, CDR2 YFSETQ. V lost 5 bases and J lost 7; bases outside the gene matches: 11. CDR3 amino acids: CASSSWTGDGGELFF. CDR3 coding DNA: TGCGCCAGCAGTAGTTGGACAGGCGATGGCGGGGAGCTGTTTTTT. The full variable domain, rest sourced from reference TRBV5-1 and TRBJ2-2, is KAGVTQTPRYLIKTRGQQVTLSCSPISGHRSVSWYQQTPGQGLQFLFEYFSETQRNKGNFPGRFSGRQFSNSRSEMNVSTLELGDSALYLCASSSWTGDGGELFFGEGSRLTVL.

With regard to this clonotype: This may be a read error, as it is one base from a much larger clone. J is TRBJ1-6 and V is TRBV7-9; possible D gene TRBD1, 6 bases. From germline, CDR1 is SEHNR and CDR2 FQNEAQ (reference sequence). CDR3 length: 16 amino acids. The CDR3 DNA reads as TGTGTCAGCAGCTTAGAAACAGGGTTGTCTAATTCACCCCTCCACTTT. This codes for CVSSLETGLSNSPLHF.

V usage is TRBV5-5 and J usage is TRBJ1-3, with 8 nucleotides matching TRBD1. Trimming removed 3 bases from V and 0 bases from J; junction bases left unmatched: 11. The CDR3 length is 18 residues. The germline V gene has CDR1 SGHKS and CDR2 YYEKEE (reference sequence). The CDR3 loop reads CASSSGRTGPISGNTIYF. DNA of the CDR3: TGTGCCAGCAGCTCCGGGAGGACAGGGCCCATCTCTGGAAACACCATATATTTT.

The chain couples TRBV7-9 to TRBJ1-2; 8 bases are shared with TRBD1. The CDR3 is 15 amino acids. Trimming took 6 bases from V and 2 from J; bases not matched to a gene: 8. Germline loops: CDR1 SEHNR, CDR2 FQNEAQ (reference sequence). DNA for the CDR3: TGTGCCAGCAGTCACGACAGGGGATGGAACTATGGCTACACCTTC. Translation: CASSHDRGWNYGYTF.